This T cell receptor beta chain appears in the sequencing data of a study of monozygotic twins with inflammatory bowel disease. The CDR3 totals 18 residues. CDR1 MDHEN and CDR2 SYDVKM come from the germline V gene. UMIs with a 6-nucleotide sample barcode were added by template switching. Each of TCRalpha and TCRbeta cDNA went through two nested PCRs, lasting around 15 and 10 cycles. No DNA is given; TCRdb re-called the 5' RACE reads and lists each CDR3 protein once. The record lists about 160,000 distinct CDR3 sequences, of which the ten most abundant hold around 2.4%. Notes on the study in general: IBD patients displayed reduced TCRbeta diversity (inverse Simpson) when set against healthy co-twins.

As for this clonotype: Its antigen is as yet unknown.

The TCR originated in a human donor with ulcerative colitis or Crohn's disease, or a healthy co-twin of an affected twin (not recorded which). This chain connects TRBV28 to TRBJ1-2. The source material was blood. CDR3 protein: CASSSSRYRRKIWNGYTF.